Below are 14 T cell receptor beta chains sequenced from a single sample in a study of T cell responses to AZD1222 COVID-19 vaccine. Assay: immunoSEQ multiplex PCR; the TCRdb copy retains only in-frame clones and omits some. Altogether roughly 200,000 clones are present, around nine tenths being singletons, with the ten largest covering less than 4%. Sequenced here: peripheral blood, sampled 28 days after the second dose of the MenACWY control vaccine. Every receptor here comes from an adult who received the MenACWY meningococcal vaccine as a control.

The genes are TRBV19 and TRBJ2-2; the D is unclear. The germline V gene has CDR1 LNHDA and CDR2 SQIVND (reference sequence). The CDR3 length is 12 residues. The germline V and J ends were trimmed by 5 bases and 5 bases, with 6 bases remaining between them. The CDR3 DNA reads TGTGCCAGTAGTCTGAGGACCGGGGAGCTGTTTTTT. This encodes CASSLRTGELFF.

The chain is built from TRBV19 and TRBJ2-7, with 8 nucleotides matching TRBD1. The CDR3 has 13 residues. The germline gives CDR1 LNHDA, CDR2 SQIVND (reference sequence). J gave up 6 bases and V 5 bases, and 6 bases lay outside the gene matches. The CDR3 bases are TGTGCCAGTAGTGGGCAGGGGGCGTTCGAGCAGTACTTC. As protein: CASSGQGAFEQYF.

This rearrangement joins TRBV19 to TRBJ2-7; D is ambiguous. The CDR3 is 13 residues long. Germline CDR1 reads LNHDA; CDR2 reads SQIVND (reference sequence). The germline V and J ends were trimmed by 1 base and 3 bases, with 7 bases remaining between them. DNA of the CDR3: TGTGCCAGTAGTATAGGCCGGTTCTACGAGCAGTACTTC. Translated, it gives CASSIGRFYEQYF.

This clone was counted a few times. The CDR3 coding sequence is TGTGCCAGCAGCCAAGTCGGGGCTATCTATGGCTACACCTTC. As protein: CASSQVGAIYGYTF. The genes are TRBV14 and TRBJ1-2; weak D call: TRBD1 (5 bases). The CDR3 covers 14 residues. Between the trimmed V and J ends, which lost 1 base and 4 bases, there was a span of 10 bases. Germline CDR1 reads SGHDN; CDR2 reads FVKESK.

The CDR3 DNA is TGTGCCAGCAGCTCACGGACTAGCGGTACCTACGAGCAGTACTTC. Translating gives CASSSRTSGTYEQYF. J is TRBJ2-7 and V is TRBV5-4; 10 bases agree with TRBD2. V was pared by 3 bases and J by 2 bases, with 5 bases of the junction left unmatched. Germline V gene data show CDR1 as SGHNT and CDR2 as YYREEE (reference sequence). This CDR3 comprises 15 residues.

V is TRBV9 and J is TRBJ2-5; D uncertain. Germline lookup yields CDR1 SGDLS and CDR2 YYNGEE. Trimming cost V 3 bases and J 4 bases, with 13 bases left between them. The CDR3 is 14 amino acids. Here the CDR3 reads CASSAAYGLETQYF. CDR3 nucleotides: TGTGCCAGCAGCGCCGCTTACGGGTTAGAGACCCAGTACTTC.

This sequence joins TRBV28 and TRBJ2-2; D not certain. CDR3 length equals 17 residues. Between the trimmed V and J ends, which lost 6 bases and 5 bases, there was a span of 22 bases. Germline V gene sequence: CDR1 MDHEN, CDR2 SYDVKM. This CDR3 is CASRLRAPALGTGELFF. CDR3 coding DNA: TGTGCCAGCAGACTAAGGGCGCCCGCCCTGGGAACCGGGGAGCTGTTTTTT.

The chain combines TRBV28 with TRBJ1-2, with D unclear. V was cut by 2 bases and J by 6 bases, with 16 bases left in between. The germline CDR1 and CDR2 sequences are MDHEN and SYDVKM. This CDR3 is built from 15 residues. In DNA form, the CDR3 reads TGTGCCAGCAGTTTAATCGGGGTGTACCTTAATGGCTACACCTTC. Its protein is CASSLIGVYLNGYTF.

The V and J genes are TRBV7-2 and TRBJ2-3; 9 bases match TRBD1. V was clipped by 5 bases and J by 0 bases; unmatched bases: 3. Germline CDR1 reads SGHTA; CDR2 reads FQGNSA. This CDR3 contains 15 residues. The CDR3 DNA sequence: TGTGCCAGCAGCATTGGGACAGGGAGCACAGATACGCAGTATTTT. It specifies CASSIGTGSTDTQYF.

CDR3 residues: CASSERQGHSPLHF. In DNA form, the CDR3 reads TGTGCCAGCAGTGAAAGGCAGGGCCATTCACCCCTCCACTTT. The rearrangement joins TRBV6-1 to TRBJ1-6; D might be TRBD1 (5 bases). This CDR3 spans 14 amino acids. Between the trimmed V and J ends, which lost 2 bases and 8 bases, there was a span of 10 bases. Germline V gene lookup returns CDR1 MNHNS and CDR2 SASEGT.

CDR3 DNA: TGCGCCAGCAGGACAGGGACAGGGGGCCAAAGGGAGACCCAGTACTTC. Encoded protein: CASRTGTGGQRETQYF. The chain uses TRBV5-1 and TRBJ2-5, with 12 bases identical to TRBD1. The germline V gene has CDR1 SGHRS and CDR2 YFSETQ. V trimming: 5 bases; J trimming: 5 bases; junction bases outside the gene matches: 10. The CDR3 runs 16 residues.

This clone was counted a single time. The chain uses TRBV7-9 and TRBJ1-4; 9 bases agree with TRBD1. V was clipped by 5 bases and J by 7 bases; unmatched bases: 17. Germline-derived CDR1 and CDR2 are SEHNR and FQNEAQ (reference sequence). This CDR3 has 18 residues. CDR3 DNA sequence: TGTGCCAGCAGCCCGAGCCTTTGGGACAGGGAGACACGTGAAAAACTGTTTTTT. This encodes CASSPSLWDRETREKLFF.

This clone was counted a single time. The chain carries TRBV9 and TRBJ1-1, with 7 nucleotides matching TRBD1. The V gene end was trimmed by 3 bases and the J gene end by 2 bases; junction bases not matched to a gene: 7. CDR3 size: 15 residues. Per the germline V gene, CDR1 is SGDLS and CDR2 is YYNGEE. The CDR3 DNA is TGTGCCAGCAGCGGCGTATCAGGGGGTAACACTGAAGCTTTCTTT. Amino acid sequence: CASSGVSGGNTEAFF.

The rearrangement uses TRBV7-2 and TRBJ2-3; D is uncertain. The length of the CDR3 is 13 residues. The V end was cut by 4 bases, the J end by 6 bases, with 11 bases between. Germline assignment: CDR1 SGHTA and CDR2 FQGNSA. The CDR3 here is CASSSRISDTQYF. The DNA for the CDR3 is TGTGCCAGCAGCTCCCGAATCTCGGATACGCAGTATTTT.